This T cell receptor (beta chain) came from a study of CD8+ T cells in alopecia areata. Study-level results: Lesional scalp, especially alopecia totalis/universalis, showed higher clonality than normal scalp. Normal skin's resident alphabeta T cells are also sequenced in scalp samples.

The CDR3 runs 14 residues. The V end was cut by 2 bases, the J end by 1 base, with 7 bases between. The germline CDR1 and CDR2 sequences are SGHDT and YYEEEE. This clone occurred once. The antigen remains unidentified. Lesional scalp tissue (obtained by punch biopsy) and peripheral blood were collected from alopecia areata patients. Sorted out of PBMCs were CD4+ T cells and CD8+ T cells. Extraction and reverse transcription of RNA yielded cDNA as the sequencing template. Produced via immunoSEQ multiplex PCR; TCRdb's table is partial and in-frame only. This sample has 110,000 or so clones, with approximately 61% found just once.

The sequence came from a human donor with alopecia areata. Sequenced material: NKG2D-low CD8+ T cells sorted from blood. The rearrangement joins TRBV5-6 to TRBJ1-3; D unresolved. CDR3 DNA: TGTGCCAGCAGCTTCGGGGTGTCTGGAAACACCATATATTTT. Residues: CASSFGVSGNTIYF.